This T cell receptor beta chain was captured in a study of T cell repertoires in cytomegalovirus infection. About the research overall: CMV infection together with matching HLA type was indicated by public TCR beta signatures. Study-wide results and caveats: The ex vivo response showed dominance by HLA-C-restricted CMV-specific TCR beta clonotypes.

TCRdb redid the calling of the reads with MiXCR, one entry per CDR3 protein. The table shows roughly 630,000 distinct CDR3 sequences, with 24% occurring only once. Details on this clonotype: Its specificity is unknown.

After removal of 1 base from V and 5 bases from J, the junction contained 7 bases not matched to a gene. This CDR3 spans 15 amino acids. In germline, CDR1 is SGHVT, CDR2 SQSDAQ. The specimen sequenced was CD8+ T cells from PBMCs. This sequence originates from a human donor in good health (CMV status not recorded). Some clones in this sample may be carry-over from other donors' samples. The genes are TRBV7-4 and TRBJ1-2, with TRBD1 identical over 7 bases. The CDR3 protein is CASSLGVGGEYGYTF. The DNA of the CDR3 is TGTGCCAGCAGCTTAGGTGTAGGGGGCGAGTATGGCTACACCTTC.